The rows below give T cell receptor beta chains drawn from one sample of a study of blood T cell repertoires in COVID-19. The method was immunoSEQ multiplex PCR; TCRdb's version includes in-frame clones alone and lacks a portion of them. The repertoire has 350,000 to 450,000 clones, about 90% of them found once; the top ten carry around 2%. The sample consisted of PBMCs or T cells enriched from blood (not recorded which). These TCRs come from a man aged 40-49 years in a cohort exposed to, infected with or recovered from COVID-19 (not recorded which). Both conserved end residues are part of each CDR3. D genes are given only for firm matches. Only some rows state a clone size, as once, few, many or a class for expanded clones.

>19|TRBD1|TRBV19|-|TRBJ1-5
CASRALGQGHRPSNQPQHF
TGTGCCAGTAGAGCCCTGGGACAGGGGCATCGCCCTAGCAATCAGCCCCAGCATTTT
>12|-|TRBV25-1|-|TRBJ1-1
CASSEDRRSAFF
TGTGCCAGCAGTGAAGACAGGAGGTCAGCTTTCTTT
>13|-|TRBV6-5|-|TRBJ1-1
CASRIGGNTEAFF
TGTGCCAGCAGAATAGGGGGGAACACTGAAGCTTTCTTT
>15|-|TRBV6-6|once|TRBJ1-4
CASSYGGVSNEKLFF
TGTGCCAGCAGTTACGGCGGGGTTTCTAATGAAAAACTGTTTTTT
>15|TRBD2|TRBV5-4|-|TRBJ2-7
CASSFNAGGRYEQYF
TGTGCCAGCAGCTTTAACGCGGGGGGGAGGTACGAGCAGTACTTC
>15|-|TRBV6-6|-|TRBJ2-5
CASSYSRGRVETQYF
TGTGCCAGCAGTTACTCGCGGGGGCGCGTGGAGACCCAGTACTTC
>13|-|TRBV27|-|TRBJ2-7
CASSRKTEYEQYF
TGTGCCAGCAGCAGAAAAACAGAGTACGAGCAGTACTTC
>15|TRBD2|TRBV2|-|TRBJ2-1
CASSGSSGRTGEQFF
TGTGCCAGCAGTGGAAGTAGCGGGAGAACGGGTGAGCAGTTCTTC
>16|TRBD1|TRBV27|-|TRBJ2-2
CASSLSGTGSTGELFF
TGTGCCAGCAGTTTATCCGGGACAGGGTCCACCGGGGAGCTGTTTTTT
>16|TRBD2|TRBV9|-|TRBJ2-7
CASSPLSSGSSYEQYF
TGTGCCAGCAGCCCCCTATCCAGCGGGAGCTCCTACGAGCAGTACTTC
>14|-|TRBV6-5|-|TRBJ1-5
CASSKTGSNQPQHF
TGTGCCAGCAGTAAGACAGGTAGCAATCAGCCCCAGCATTTT
>14|-|TRBV28|-|TRBJ2-3
CASSSMLGPDTQYF
TGTGCCAGCAGTTCGATGCTGGGGCCAGATACGCAGTATTTT
>15|TRBD1|TRBV28|once|TRBJ1-6
CASNLRGAYNSPLHF
TGTGCCAGCAACCTCAGGGGGGCTTATAATTCACCCCTCCACTTT
>12|-|TRBV6-5|-|TRBJ2-7
CASSKTSYEQYF
TGTGCCAGCAGTAAAACTAGCTACGAGCAGTACTTC
>14|-|TRBV15|-|TRBJ2-3
CATSRSRETDTQYF
TGTGCCACCAGCAGGTCCAGGGAAACAGATACGCAGTATTTT
>14|TRBD1|TRBV2|-|TRBJ2-7
CASSAGQGNYEQYF
TGTGCCAGCAGCGCGGGACAGGGGAATTACGAGCAGTACTTC
>15|TRBD1|TRBV7-9|-|TRBJ1-3
CASSPGQGRVNTIYF
TGTGCCAGCAGCCCGGGACAGGGGAGAGTCAACACCATATATTTT
>13|TRBD1|TRBV19|-|TRBJ2-7
CASRTGGSYEQYF
TGTGCCAGTAGGACAGGGGGCTCCTACGAGCAGTACTTC
>15|TRBD2|TRBV27|-|TRBJ2-3
CASSLWAGVPDTQYF
TGTGCCAGCAGTTTATGGGCGGGAGTCCCAGATACGCAGTATTTT
>16|TRBD1|TRBV4-1|-|TRBJ1-1
CASSQVGGTGDTEAFF
TGCGCCAGCAGCCAAGTAGGCGGGACAGGGGACACTGAAGCTTTCTTT
>15|-|TRBV30|-|TRBJ1-4
CAWSRGRGVTEKLFF
TGTGCCTGGAGTAGGGGGAGGGGAGTTACTGAAAAACTGTTTTTT
>19|TRBD1|TRBV27|-|TRBJ2-1
CASSYYPGQGGSSYNEQFF
TGTGCCAGCAGTTACTATCCGGGACAGGGAGGATCCTCCTACAATGAGCAGTTCTTC
>13|-|TRBV30|once|TRBJ1-2
CAWSVGGPYGYTF
TGTGCCTGGAGTGTTGGCGGGCCGTATGGCTACACCTTC
>16|TRBD2|TRBV28|-|TRBJ2-1
CASSPSGRGGDNEQFF
TGTGCCAGCAGTCCTAGCGGGAGAGGGGGGGACAATGAGCAGTTCTTC
>15|TRBD2|TRBV28|-|TRBJ2-3
CASWGLAGGTDTQYF
TGTGCCAGCTGGGGACTAGCGGGTGGCACAGATACGCAGTATTTT
>17|TRBD2|TRBV24-1|-|TRBJ2-1
CATENQREGLRGNEQFF
TGTGCCACCGAGAACCAGCGGGAGGGCCTCCGTGGCAATGAGCAGTTCTTC
>15|TRBD2|TRBV10-3|once|TRBJ2-2
CAIRTGTSNGGELFF
TGTGCCATCAGAACCGGGACTAGCAATGGCGGGGAGCTGTTTTTT
>13|TRBD2|TRBV30|-|TRBJ2-1
CAWRLAGGSEQFF
TGTGCCTGGAGACTAGCGGGAGGTAGTGAGCAGTTCTTC
>14|TRBD2|TRBV30|-|TRBJ2-1
CAWSAGLAGSEQFF
TGTGCCTGGAGTGCTGGACTAGCGGGTTCTGAGCAGTTCTTC
>16|-|TRBV2|few|TRBJ1-4
CASSLEFGQLNEKLFF
TGTGCCAGCAGCCTTGAGTTCGGACAGCTTAATGAAAAACTGTTTTTT
>14|-|TRBV28|-|TRBJ1-2
CASRYTSGVWGYTF
TGTGCCAGCAGATATACTTCGGGGGTTTGGGGCTACACCTTC
>14|-|TRBV27|-|TRBJ1-5
CASSTGREGQPQHF
TGTGCCAGCAGTACGGGGAGGGAGGGTCAGCCCCAGCATTTT
>14|-|TRBV3-1/TRBV3-2|once|TRBJ2-7
CASSQGSLGYEQYF
TGTGCCAGCAGCCAAGGGAGCTTGGGCTACGAGCAGTACTTC
>18|TRBD2|TRBV2|-|TRBJ2-5
CASSVPGSSSGVQETQYF
TGTGCCAGCAGTGTCCCGGGGAGCTCTAGCGGGGTACAAGAGACCCAGTACTTC
>13|-|TRBV3-1/TRBV3-2|-|TRBJ2-3
CASSQAEADTQYF
TGTGCCAGCAGCCAGGCTGAAGCAGATACGCAGTATTTT